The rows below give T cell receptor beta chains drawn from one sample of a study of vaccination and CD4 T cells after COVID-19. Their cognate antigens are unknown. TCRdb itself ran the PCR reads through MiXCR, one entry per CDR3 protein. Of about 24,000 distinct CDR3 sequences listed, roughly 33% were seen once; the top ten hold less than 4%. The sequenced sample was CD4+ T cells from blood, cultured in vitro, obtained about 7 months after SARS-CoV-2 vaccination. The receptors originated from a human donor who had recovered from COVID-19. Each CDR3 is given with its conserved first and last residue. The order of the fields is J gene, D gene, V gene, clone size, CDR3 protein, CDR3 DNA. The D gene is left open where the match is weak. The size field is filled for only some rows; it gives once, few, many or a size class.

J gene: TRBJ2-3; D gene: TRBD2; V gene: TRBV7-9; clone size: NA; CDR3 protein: CASSLGLAGTDTQYF; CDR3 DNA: TGTGCCAGCAGCTTAGGACTAGCGGGCACAGATACGCAGTATTTT
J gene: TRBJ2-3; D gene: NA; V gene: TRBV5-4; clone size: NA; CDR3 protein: CASNPIDEPGSQYF; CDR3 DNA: TGTGCCAGCAACCCGATCGACGAGCCGGGCTCGCAGTATTTT
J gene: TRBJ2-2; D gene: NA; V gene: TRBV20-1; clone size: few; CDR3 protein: CSARDQTRYRTGELFF; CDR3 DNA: TGCAGTGCTAGAGACCAGACGCGTTATCGAACCGGGGAGCTGTTTTTT
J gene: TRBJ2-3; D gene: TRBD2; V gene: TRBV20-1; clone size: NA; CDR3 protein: CSASKGLRTDTQYF; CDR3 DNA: TGCAGTGCTAGTAAGGGACTACGCACAGATACGCAGTATTTT
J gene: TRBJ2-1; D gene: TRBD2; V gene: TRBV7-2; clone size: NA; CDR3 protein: CASSPSGTQPYNEQFF; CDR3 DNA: TGTGCCAGCAGCCCCAGCGGGACTCAACCTTACAATGAGCAGTTCTTC
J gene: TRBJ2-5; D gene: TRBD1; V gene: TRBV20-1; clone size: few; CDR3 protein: CSAPDRGRRALQETQYF; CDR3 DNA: TGCAGTGCCCCAGACAGGGGAAGACGGGCCTTACAAGAGACCCAGTACTTC
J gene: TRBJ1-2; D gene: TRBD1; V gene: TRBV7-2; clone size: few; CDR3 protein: CASSLTGVNYGYTF; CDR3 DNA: TGTGCCAGCAGCTTAACAGGGGTTAACTATGGCTACACCTTC
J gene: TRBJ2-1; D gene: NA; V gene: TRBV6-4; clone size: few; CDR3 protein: CASSAIWGHYNEQFF; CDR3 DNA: TGTGCCAGCAGCGCAATCTGGGGCCACTACAATGAGCAGTTCTTC
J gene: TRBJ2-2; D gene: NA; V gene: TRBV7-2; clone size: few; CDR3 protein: CASSLAGELFF; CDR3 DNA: TGTGCCAGCAGCTTAGCCGGGGAGCTGTTTTTT
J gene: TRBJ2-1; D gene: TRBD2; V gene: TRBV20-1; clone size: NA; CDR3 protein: CSARWPSSGYNEQFF; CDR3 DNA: TGCAGTGCTAGATGGCCGTCTAGCGGTTACAATGAGCAGTTCTTC
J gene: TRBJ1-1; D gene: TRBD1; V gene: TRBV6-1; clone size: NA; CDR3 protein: CASSPRGYTEAFF; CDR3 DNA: TGTGCCAGCAGCCCCAGGGGGTACACTGAAGCTTTCTTT
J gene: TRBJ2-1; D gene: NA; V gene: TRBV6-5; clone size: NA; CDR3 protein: CASSFTREGEQFF; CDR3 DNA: TGTGCCAGCAGTTTTACTCGTGAGGGTGAGCAGTTCTTC
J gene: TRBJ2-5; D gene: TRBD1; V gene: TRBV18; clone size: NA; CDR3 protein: CASSPAGGDETQYF; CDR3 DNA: TGTGCCAGCTCACCGGCAGGGGGCGACGAGACCCAGTACTTC
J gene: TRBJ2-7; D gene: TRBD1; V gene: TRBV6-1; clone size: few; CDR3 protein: CASSDTGQGGEQYF; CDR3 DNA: TGTGCCAGCAGCGATACGGGACAGGGAGGCGAGCAGTACTTC
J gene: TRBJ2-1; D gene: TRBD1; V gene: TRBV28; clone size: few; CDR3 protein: CASSYSDRGSNEQFF; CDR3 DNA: TGTGCCAGCAGTTATTCGGACAGGGGGTCCAATGAGCAGTTCTTC
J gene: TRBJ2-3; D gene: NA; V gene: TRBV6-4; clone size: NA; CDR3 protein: CASSLGPEGTDTQYF; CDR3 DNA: TGTGCCAGCAGCCTCGGGCCGGAGGGAACAGATACGCAGTATTTT
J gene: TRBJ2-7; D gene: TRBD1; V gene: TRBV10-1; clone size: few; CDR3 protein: CASSQGAYYEQYF; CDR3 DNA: TGCGCCAGCAGCCAGGGGGCTTACTACGAGCAGTACTTC
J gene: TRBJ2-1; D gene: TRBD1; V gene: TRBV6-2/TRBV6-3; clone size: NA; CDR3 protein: CASRQQGVNEQFF; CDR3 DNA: TGTGCCAGCAGACAACAGGGGGTGAATGAGCAGTTCTTC
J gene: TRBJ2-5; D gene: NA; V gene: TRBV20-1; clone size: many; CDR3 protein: CSASTSAPETQYF; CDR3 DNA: TGCAGTGCTAGTACCTCTGCGCCCGAGACCCAGTACTTC
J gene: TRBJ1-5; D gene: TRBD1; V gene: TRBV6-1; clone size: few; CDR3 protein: CASSLGQENQPQHF; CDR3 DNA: TGTGCCAGCAGCTTAGGACAGGAAAATCAGCCCCAGCATTTT
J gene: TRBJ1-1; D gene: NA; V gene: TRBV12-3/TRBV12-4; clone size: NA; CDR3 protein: CASSLGRNTEAFF; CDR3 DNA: TGTGCCAGCAGTTTAGGCCGAAACACTGAAGCTTTCTTT
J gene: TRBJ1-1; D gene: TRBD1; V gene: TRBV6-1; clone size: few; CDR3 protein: CASSPGTGDTEAFF; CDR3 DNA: TGTGCCAGCAGTCCTGGGACAGGGGACACTGAAGCTTTCTTT
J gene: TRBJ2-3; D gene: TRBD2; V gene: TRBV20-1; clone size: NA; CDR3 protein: CSARLAGGPLPSTDTQYF; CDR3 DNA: TGCAGTGCCAGACTAGCGGGAGGGCCTCTTCCTAGCACAGATACGCAGTATTTT
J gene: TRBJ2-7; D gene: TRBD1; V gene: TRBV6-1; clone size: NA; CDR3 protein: CASSPQGVPPTQQYF; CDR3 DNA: TGTGCCAGCAGTCCCCAGGGGGTACCTCCTACGCAGCAGTACTTC
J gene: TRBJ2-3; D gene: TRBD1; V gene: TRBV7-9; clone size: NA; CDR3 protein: CASSLLGQGRTDTQYF; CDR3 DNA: TGTGCCAGCAGCCTCTTGGGACAGGGTAGGACAGATACGCAGTATTTT
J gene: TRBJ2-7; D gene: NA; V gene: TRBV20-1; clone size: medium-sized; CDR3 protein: CSARTPGGMYEQYF; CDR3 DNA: TGCAGTGCTAGGACCCCAGGCGGGATGTACGAGCAGTACTTC
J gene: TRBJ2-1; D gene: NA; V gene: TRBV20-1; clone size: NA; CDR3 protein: CSAREARSVSYNEQFF; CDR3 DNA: TGCAGTGCTAGAGAGGCTCGTTCCGTCTCCTACAATGAGCAGTTCTTC
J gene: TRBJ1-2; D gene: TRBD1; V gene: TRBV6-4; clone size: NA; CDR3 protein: CASSPGQGEFGYTF; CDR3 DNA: TGTGCCAGCAGTCCAGGACAGGGGGAATTTGGCTACACCTTC
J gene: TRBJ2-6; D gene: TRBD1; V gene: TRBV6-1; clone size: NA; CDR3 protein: CANSRQGSHGANVLTF; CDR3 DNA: TGTGCCAACAGCCGACAGGGTTCTCACGGGGCCAACGTCCTGACTTTC
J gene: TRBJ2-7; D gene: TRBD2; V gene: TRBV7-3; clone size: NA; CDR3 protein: CASSVTSGTQYEQYF; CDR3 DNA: TGTGCCAGCAGCGTGACTAGCGGGACTCAGTACGAGCAGTACTTC
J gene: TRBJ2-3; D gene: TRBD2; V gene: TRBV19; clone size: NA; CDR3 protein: CASRSSGDTQYF; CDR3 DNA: TGTGCCAGTAGGTCTAGCGGAGATACGCAGTATTTT